These 18 T cell receptor beta chains originate from one sample sequenced in a study of blood T cell repertoires in COVID-19 (dated by TCRdb to 2020 to 2021). Library preparation employed the immunoSEQ multiplex PCR assay. TCRdb obtained this table from immuneACCESS and retained in-frame rearrangements with V and J assigned. These tables miss some clones; where compared with another copy, unresolved V genes account for less than half of the shortfall, and the remainder is unexplained. For this sample there are 75,000 to 95,000 clones; roughly 72% appear just once. 20% to 25% of the sample lies in the top ten. Specimen: peripheral blood. The source is a woman aged 60-75 years in a cohort sampled during active or convalescent COVID-19.

The chain joins TRBV29-1 to TRBJ1-6; TRBD1 matches at 7 bases. The germline gives CDR1 SQVTM, CDR2 ANQGSEA. The CDR3 has 13 amino acids. The V gene end was trimmed by 5 bases and the J gene end by 7 bases; junction bases not matched to a gene: 5. CDR3 loop: CSVRTGRNSPLHF. For the CDR3, the DNA is TGCAGCGTTAGGACAGGTCGCAATTCACCCCTCCACTTT.

The gene calls are TRBV7-9 and TRBJ1-1; D unresolved. CDR3 length: 14 amino acids. Trimming shortened V by 6 bases and J by 1 base, and 12 bases separated the two germline ends. Germline V gives CDR1 SEHNR, CDR2 FQNEAQ (reference sequence). The CDR3 DNA is TGTGCCAGCAGTCGGAACGTAGCGAACACTGAAGCTTTCTTT. Translating gives CASSRNVANTEAFF.

The V call is TRBV9, the J call TRBJ2-3, with 7 bases that match TRBD1. The ends lost 1 base at V and 2 bases at J; junction bases unmatched: 7. This CDR3 is built from 16 residues. Germline V gene sequence: CDR1 SGDLS, CDR2 YYNGEE. The chain's CDR3 is CASSVSTGVFTDTQYF. The DNA for the CDR3 is TGTGCCAGCAGCGTATCCACAGGGGTATTCACAGATACGCAGTATTTT.

V is TRBV28 and J is TRBJ1-1; D call uncertain. The ends were cut back, 1 base at V and 10 bases at J, with 10 bases in the middle. Looked up from germline, CDR1 is MDHEN and CDR2 is SYDVKM. The CDR3 extends over 12 amino acids. DNA of the CDR3: TGTGCCAGCAGTTTATCCCGTTCGCGAGCTTTCTTT. Its translation: CASSLSRSRAFF.

This chain joins TRBV7-2 and TRBJ2-5, with 10 bases identical to TRBD1. This CDR3 is built from 14 residues. Unmatched junction bases numbered 6, after V lost 4 bases and J lost 7 bases. Germline V lookup: CDR1 SGHTA, CDR2 FQGNSA. CDR3 region: CASSSDRGLGTQYF. The CDR3 bases are TGTGCCAGCAGCTCTGACAGGGGGCTCGGGACCCAGTACTTC. The full variable domain, with the rest looked up from reference TRBV7-2 and TRBJ2-5, is GAGVSQSPSNKVTEKGKDVELRCDPISGHTALYWYRQSLGQGLEFLIYFQGNSAPDKSGLPSDRFSAERTGGSVSTLTIQRTQQEDSAVYLCASSSDRGLGTQYFGPGTRLLVL.

This clone was seen many times. The V and J genes are TRBV20-1 and TRBJ2-1, with D uncertain. The germline CDR1 and CDR2 sequences are DFQATT and SNEGSKA (reference sequence). Deletions cut 3 bases from V and 7 bases from J, with 7 bases between. The CDR3 covers 11 residues. As DNA, the CDR3 is TGCAGTGCTAGCCGAGAAAATGAGCAGTTCTTC. Translation gives CSASRENEQFF.

The V call is TRBV6-1, the J call TRBJ2-1, with 7 bases that match TRBD1. After removal of 1 base from V and 0 bases from J, the junction contained 0 bases not matched to a gene. This CDR3 has 15 residues. Germline V gene sequence: CDR1 MNHNS, CDR2 SASEGT. In DNA form, the CDR3 reads TGTGCCAGCAGTGAAGACAGGGGCTCCTACAATGAGCAGTTCTTC. It translates to CASSEDRGSYNEQFF.

The rearrangement uses TRBV11-2 and TRBJ2-1, with 12 bases lining up with TRBD2. Per the germline V gene, CDR1 is SGHAT and CDR2 is FQNNGV. The J segment lost 6 bases and the V segment lost 0 bases, leaving 6 bases of the junction unmatched. The CDR3 extends over 17 amino acids. As DNA, the CDR3 is TGTGCCAGCAGCTTAGATAGTGGACTAGCGGGGTTCAATGAGCAGTTCTTC. It translates to CASSLDSGLAGFNEQFF.

The sample holds one count of this clone. V is TRBV7-3 and J is TRBJ1-2; tentatively, D is TRBD1 (5 bases). Germline V CDR1 and CDR2: SGHTA, FQGTGA. Trimming stripped 0 bases from V and 3 bases from J, with 8 bases between. The CDR3 runs 14 residues. CDR3 coding DNA: TGTGCCAGCAGCTTAACACCCAGGGACTATGGCTACACCTTC. It encodes CASSLTPRDYGYTF.

The chain couples TRBV27 to TRBJ2-7, with 10 nucleotides matching TRBD1. Germline trimming cut 6 bases from V and 4 bases from J; bases unmatched to any gene: 6. The CDR3 is 14 residues long. Looked up from germline, CDR1 is MNHEY and CDR2 is SMNVEV (reference sequence). In nucleotides, the CDR3 is TGTGCCAGCAGCCCCACGGACAGGGGGTACGAGCAGTACTTC. It yields the protein CASSPTDRGYEQYF.

The rearrangement uses TRBV4-1 and TRBJ2-3; maybe TRBD2 (6 bases). The germline V and J ends were trimmed by 0 bases and 3 bases, with 13 bases remaining between them. The germline gives CDR1 MGHRA, CDR2 YSYEKL. The CDR3 is made up of 16 amino acids. The CDR3 spells CASSQESRGPTDTQYF. CDR3 sequence (DNA): TGCGCCAGCAGCCAAGAGTCGCGGGGACCTACAGATACGCAGTATTTT.

The genes are TRBV10-3 and TRBJ2-5; tentative D call: TRBD2 (6 bases). Germline CDR1 ENHRY, CDR2 SYGVKD. V was pared by 7 bases and J by 5 bases, with 17 bases between. The CDR3 loop spans 14 amino acids. The CDR3 DNA sequence: TGTGCCATCACGGACGGGGCGGGGTCGGAGACCCAGTACTTC. Encoded protein: CAITDGAGSETQYF.

The chain employs TRBV28 and TRBJ2-7; D possibly corresponds to TRBD2 (5 bases). CDR1 is MDHEN and CDR2 is SYDVKM in the germline V gene. The CDR3 extends over 17 amino acids. V was shortened by 3 bases and J by 3 bases, with 21 bases between the two germline ends. As DNA, the CDR3 is TGTGCCAGCAGTTTTTCTTATCACCTAGCCCCCATCTACGAGCAGTACTTC. It translates to CASSFSYHLAPIYEQYF.

V usage is TRBV11-2 and J usage is TRBJ2-3, with no clear D. Trimming left V 1 base short and J 0 bases short, with 8 bases between. CDR1 and CDR2 (germline): SGHAT, FQNNGV. The CDR3 contains 15 residues. Here the CDR3 DNA reads TGTGCCAGCAGCTTAGCCGTTACTAGCACAGATACGCAGTATTTT. It codes for CASSLAVTSTDTQYF.

The chain recombines TRBV14 with TRBJ2-1; TRBD2 matches 12 bases. The CDR3 loop spans 17 amino acids. Germline V gene lookup returns CDR1 SGHDN and CDR2 FVKESK. The junction had 11 bases not matched to a gene; V was cut back by 4 bases and J by 7 bases. Here the CDR3 DNA reads TGTGCCAGCAGCCGAGATCGAGGGACTAGCGGGTGGAATGAGCAGTTCTTC. Its protein is CASSRDRGTSGWNEQFF. Based on the CDR3 plus reference TRBV14 and TRBJ2-1, the full variable domain is EAGVTQFPSHSVIEKGQTVTLRCDPISGHDNLYWYRRVMGKEIKFLLHFVKESKQDESGMPNNRFLAERTGGTYSTLKVQPAELEDSGVYFCASSRDRGTSGWNEQFFGPGTRLTVL.

V and J are TRBV7-9 and TRBJ2-1; 10 positions agree with TRBD2. This CDR3 has 17 residues. CDR1 is SEHNR, CDR2 FQNEAQ, per germline (reference sequence). The trim removed 5 bases at V and 0 bases at J, leaving 7 bases unmatched. The CDR3, as DNA: TGTGCCAGCAGCCTATCCAGACTAGCGGGCTCCTACAATGAGCAGTTCTTC. It yields the protein CASSLSRLAGSYNEQFF.

V is TRBV15 and J is TRBJ2-7; the D gene is possibly TRBD2 (5 bases). Germline V lookup: CDR1 LNHNV, CDR2 YYDKDF (reference sequence). Trimming stripped 1 base from V and 0 bases from J, with 19 bases between. CDR3 length: 18 amino acids. The CDR3 region has the DNA TGTGCCACCAGCAGAGTCCTCCCTAGCCGAACGTCCTCCTACGAGCAGTACTTC. As protein: CATSRVLPSRTSSYEQYF.

This clone was counted a single time. This chain uses TRBV6-5 with TRBJ1-4; TRBD1 agrees at 7 bases. The CDR3 loop spans 15 amino acids. V trimming: 5 bases; J trimming: 1 base; junction bases outside the gene matches: 4. Germline-derived CDR1 and CDR2 are MNHEY and SVGAGI. In DNA form, the CDR3 reads TGTGCCAGCAGTACAGGGGCCGGAACTAATGAAAAACTGTTTTTT. Translating gives CASSTGAGTNEKLFF.